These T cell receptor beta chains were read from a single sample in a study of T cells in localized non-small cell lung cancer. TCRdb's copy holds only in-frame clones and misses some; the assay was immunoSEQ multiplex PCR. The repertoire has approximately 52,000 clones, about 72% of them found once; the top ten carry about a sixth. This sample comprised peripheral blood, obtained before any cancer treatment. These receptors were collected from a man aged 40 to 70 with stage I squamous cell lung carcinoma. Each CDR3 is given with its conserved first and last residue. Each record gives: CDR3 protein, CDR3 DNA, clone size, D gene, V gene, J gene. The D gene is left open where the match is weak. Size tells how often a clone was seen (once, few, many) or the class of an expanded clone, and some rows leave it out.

CDR3 protein: CASTLNRAGRGETQYF; CDR3 DNA: TGTGCCAGCACCCTTAATAGGGCGGGGCGAGGAGAGACCCAGTACTTC; clone size: .; D gene: .; V gene: TRBV28; J gene: TRBJ2-5
CDR3 protein: CASSGSGDTQYF; CDR3 DNA: TGTGCCAGCAGCGGAAGCGGGGATACGCAGTATTTT; clone size: .; D gene: .; V gene: TRBV2; J gene: TRBJ2-3
CDR3 protein: CASSPSQETQYF; CDR3 DNA: TGTGCCAGCTCACCATCCCAAGAGACCCAGTACTTC; clone size: .; D gene: .; V gene: TRBV18; J gene: TRBJ2-5
CDR3 protein: CASSLDRSPNTEAFF; CDR3 DNA: TGTGCCAGCAGTCTAGACAGGAGCCCGAACACTGAAGCTTTCTTT; clone size: few; D gene: .; V gene: TRBV2; J gene: TRBJ1-1
CDR3 protein: CASSFRGRGATEAFF; CDR3 DNA: TGTGCCAGCAGTTTTCGGGGGAGGGGTGCCACTGAAGCTTTCTTT; clone size: .; D gene: .; V gene: TRBV28; J gene: TRBJ1-1
CDR3 protein: CASSVEGWRGGDTQYF; CDR3 DNA: TGTGCCAGCAGCGTAGAGGGATGGCGGGGAGGGGATACGCAGTATTTT; clone size: .; D gene: TRBD2; V gene: TRBV9; J gene: TRBJ2-3
CDR3 protein: CASSVIAGGNTDTQYF; CDR3 DNA: TGTGCCAGTAGTGTTATAGCGGGGGGGAACACAGATACGCAGTATTTT; clone size: .; D gene: TRBD2; V gene: TRBV19; J gene: TRBJ2-3
CDR3 protein: CASSFRQGSDIQYF; CDR3 DNA: TGTGCCAGCAGTTTTCGACAGGGGAGTGACATTCAGTACTTC; clone size: .; D gene: TRBD1; V gene: TRBV6-5; J gene: TRBJ2-4
CDR3 protein: CSVEDRSVQTYEQYF; CDR3 DNA: TGCAGCGTTGAAGATAGGTCCGTGCAGACCTACGAGCAGTACTTC; clone size: few; D gene: .; V gene: TRBV29-1; J gene: TRBJ2-7
CDR3 protein: CASTKEGQVFDGYTF; CDR3 DNA: TGTGCCAGCACCAAAGAGGGACAGGTCTTTGATGGCTACACCTTC; clone size: .; D gene: TRBD1; V gene: TRBV6-1; J gene: TRBJ1-2
CDR3 protein: CASREPGQGIYEQYF; CDR3 DNA: TGTGCCAGCAGGGAACCGGGACAGGGGATATACGAGCAGTACTTC; clone size: .; D gene: TRBD1; V gene: TRBV2; J gene: TRBJ2-7
CDR3 protein: CASSIDGLNQPQHF; CDR3 DNA: TGTGCCAGCAGCATTGACGGCTTAAATCAGCCCCAGCATTTT; clone size: .; D gene: .; V gene: TRBV7-2; J gene: TRBJ1-5
CDR3 protein: CASSLRRSDYEQYF; CDR3 DNA: TGTGCCAGCAGCTTACGCCGGTCCGACTACGAGCAGTACTTC; clone size: .; D gene: .; V gene: TRBV5-4; J gene: TRBJ2-7
CDR3 protein: CASVSGPNTPLHF; CDR3 DNA: TGTGCCAGCGTCTCGGGACCCAACACGCCCCTCCACTTT; clone size: once; D gene: .; V gene: TRBV28; J gene: TRBJ1-6
CDR3 protein: CASSTGQPYSGANVLTF; CDR3 DNA: TGCGCCAGCAGCACCGGACAACCTTACTCTGGGGCCAACGTCCTGACTTTC; clone size: .; D gene: .; V gene: TRBV5-1; J gene: TRBJ2-6
CDR3 protein: CASRRDEYEQYF; CDR3 DNA: TGTGCCAGCAGACGCGACGAATACGAGCAGTACTTC; clone size: .; D gene: .; V gene: TRBV6-5; J gene: TRBJ2-7
CDR3 protein: CASSLEAGAYNEQFF; CDR3 DNA: TGTGCCAGCAGCTTAGAGGCCGGGGCCTACAATGAGCAGTTCTTC; clone size: few; D gene: .; V gene: TRBV7-9; J gene: TRBJ2-1
CDR3 protein: CASRPPGTLRKNTEAFF; CDR3 DNA: TGCGCCAGCAGACCACCCGGGACACTCAGGAAGAACACTGAAGCTTTCTTT; clone size: .; D gene: .; V gene: TRBV5-1; J gene: TRBJ1-1
CDR3 protein: CASSYRPETQYF; CDR3 DNA: TGTGCCAGCAGTTATAGGCCTGAGACCCAGTACTTC; clone size: .; D gene: .; V gene: TRBV6-7; J gene: TRBJ2-5
CDR3 protein: CASSLTVGGAGDTQYF; CDR3 DNA: TGCGCCAGCAGTCTCACCGTAGGCGGGGCGGGAGATACGCAGTATTTT; clone size: .; D gene: .; V gene: TRBV4-1; J gene: TRBJ2-3
CDR3 protein: CASSQTASGTNYGYTF; CDR3 DNA: TGTGCCAGCAGCCAAACCGCGTCAGGAACTAACTATGGCTACACCTTC; clone size: .; D gene: .; V gene: TRBV4-2; J gene: TRBJ1-2
CDR3 protein: CASFRPGPHAEQYF; CDR3 DNA: TGTGCCAGCTTTAGACCGGGACCCCACGCCGAGCAGTACTTC; clone size: .; D gene: .; V gene: TRBV18; J gene: TRBJ2-7
CDR3 protein: CASSLYTDTQYF; CDR3 DNA: TGTGCCAGCAGCCTCTACACAGATACGCAGTATTTT; clone size: .; D gene: .; V gene: TRBV7-2; J gene: TRBJ2-3
CDR3 protein: CASSSTRGAAEQYF; CDR3 DNA: TGTGCCAGCAGTTCGACCCGGGGGGCGGCAGAGCAGTACTTC; clone size: .; D gene: .; V gene: TRBV28; J gene: TRBJ2-7
CDR3 protein: CASSSLPGAGGSNEKLFF; CDR3 DNA: TGTGCCAGCAGCTCCCTTCCTGGGGCAGGGGGCTCTAATGAAAAACTGTTTTTT; clone size: few; D gene: TRBD1; V gene: TRBV7-2; J gene: TRBJ1-4
CDR3 protein: CASSQDLGTNGYTF; CDR3 DNA: TGCGCCAGCAGCCAAGATCTCGGGACGAATGGCTACACCTTC; clone size: .; D gene: .; V gene: TRBV4-3; J gene: TRBJ1-2
CDR3 protein: CASSTRGGYQPQHF; CDR3 DNA: TGTGCCAGTAGTACACGTGGGGGGTACCAGCCCCAGCATTTT; clone size: .; D gene: .; V gene: TRBV19; J gene: TRBJ1-5
CDR3 protein: CASSPSTWNSYEQYF; CDR3 DNA: TGTGCCAGCTCACCCTCCACATGGAACTCCTACGAGCAGTACTTC; clone size: .; D gene: .; V gene: TRBV28; J gene: TRBJ2-7
CDR3 protein: CASSLTGQYNEQFF; CDR3 DNA: TGTGCCAGCTCACTGACGGGGCAGTACAATGAGCAGTTCTTC; clone size: .; D gene: .; V gene: TRBV18; J gene: TRBJ2-1
CDR3 protein: CASSSRGYSNQPQHF; CDR3 DNA: TGTGCCAGCAGCTCCCGTGGGTATAGCAATCAGCCCCAGCATTTT; clone size: .; D gene: .; V gene: TRBV7-2; J gene: TRBJ1-5
CDR3 protein: CASSPAETSTDTQYF; CDR3 DNA: TGTGCCAGCTCACCAGCTGAAACTAGCACAGATACGCAGTATTTT; clone size: .; D gene: .; V gene: TRBV18; J gene: TRBJ2-3
CDR3 protein: CASSMEGSSHYEQYF; CDR3 DNA: TGTGCCAGTAGTATGGAAGGGTCCAGTCACTACGAGCAGTACTTC; clone size: few; D gene: .; V gene: TRBV19; J gene: TRBJ2-7
CDR3 protein: CASIPGFNQPQHF; CDR3 DNA: TGTGCCAGCATCCCGGGGTTCAATCAGCCCCAGCATTTT; clone size: .; D gene: .; V gene: TRBV28; J gene: TRBJ1-5
CDR3 protein: CSVAGGSEQFF; CDR3 DNA: TGCAGCGTCGCAGGGGGCAGTGAGCAGTTCTTC; clone size: .; D gene: TRBD1; V gene: TRBV29-1; J gene: TRBJ2-1
CDR3 protein: CASSPDRGVDTQYF; CDR3 DNA: TGCGCCAGCAGCCCGGACAGGGGCGTAGATACGCAGTATTTT; clone size: few; D gene: TRBD1; V gene: TRBV5-1; J gene: TRBJ2-3
CDR3 protein: CASSLEGDQGARGYTF; CDR3 DNA: TGTGCCAGCAGCTTGGAAGGAGATCAGGGGGCACGCGGCTACACCTTC; clone size: once; D gene: TRBD1; V gene: TRBV7-8; J gene: TRBJ1-2
CDR3 protein: CASSLGHDQPQHF; CDR3 DNA: TGTGCCAGCAGCTTAGGGCACGATCAGCCCCAGCATTTT; clone size: .; D gene: .; V gene: TRBV7-3; J gene: TRBJ1-5
CDR3 protein: CASRPDGWYGYTF; CDR3 DNA: TGTGCCAGTAGGCCGGACGGCTGGTATGGCTACACCTTC; clone size: few; D gene: .; V gene: TRBV19; J gene: TRBJ1-2
CDR3 protein: CAWSDGSSGANVLTF; CDR3 DNA: TGTGCCTGGAGTGACGGGAGCTCTGGGGCCAACGTCCTGACTTTC; clone size: .; D gene: .; V gene: TRBV30; J gene: TRBJ2-6
CDR3 protein: CASSLGQFYNEQFF; CDR3 DNA: TGTGCCAGCAGCTTGGGACAGTTCTACAATGAGCAGTTCTTC; clone size: .; D gene: .; V gene: TRBV5-6; J gene: TRBJ2-1
CDR3 protein: CASSPSGSSGELFF; CDR3 DNA: TGTGCCAGCAGCCCCAGCGGATCTTCCGGGGAGCTGTTTTTT; clone size: few; D gene: .; V gene: TRBV7-3; J gene: TRBJ2-2
CDR3 protein: CSVMTPYQETQYF; CDR3 DNA: TGCAGCGTCATGACTCCTTACCAAGAGACCCAGTACTTC; clone size: .; D gene: .; V gene: TRBV29-1; J gene: TRBJ2-5
CDR3 protein: CASSPSYGGTDTQYF; CDR3 DNA: TGTGCCAGCAGCCCTTCATACGGGGGCACAGATACGCAGTATTTT; clone size: .; D gene: .; V gene: TRBV7-2; J gene: TRBJ2-3
CDR3 protein: CASSVTARGTQYF; CDR3 DNA: TGTGCCAGCAGCGTCACAGCAAGGGGGACCCAGTACTTC; clone size: once; D gene: .; V gene: TRBV11-3; J gene: TRBJ2-5
CDR3 protein: CASQRYGANSPLHF; CDR3 DNA: TGTGCCAGCCAGAGATACGGGGCGAATTCACCCCTCCACTTT; clone size: medium-sized; D gene: .; V gene: TRBV7-2; J gene: TRBJ1-6
CDR3 protein: CASRKEVFNEQFF; CDR3 DNA: TGTGCCAGCCGGAAGGAGGTGTTCAATGAGCAGTTCTTC; clone size: .; D gene: .; V gene: TRBV5-6; J gene: TRBJ2-1
CDR3 protein: CASSKETVGGTEAFF; CDR3 DNA: TGCGCCAGCAGCAAGGAGACAGTCGGAGGGACTGAAGCTTTCTTT; clone size: few; D gene: .; V gene: TRBV5-1; J gene: TRBJ1-1
CDR3 protein: CASSQSPTHQPQHF; CDR3 DNA: TGCGCCAGCAGCCAGTCCCCCACCCATCAGCCCCAGCATTTT; clone size: .; D gene: .; V gene: TRBV4-3; J gene: TRBJ1-5
CDR3 protein: CASSQDGLAGADTQYF; CDR3 DNA: TGTGCCAGCAGCCAAGATGGGCTAGCGGGGGCAGATACGCAGTATTTT; clone size: .; D gene: TRBD2; V gene: TRBV4-2; J gene: TRBJ2-3
CDR3 protein: CASRGLAGGEGELFF; CDR3 DNA: TGTGCCAGTAGAGGACTAGCGGGGGGCGAAGGGGAGCTGTTTTTT; clone size: .; D gene: TRBD2; V gene: TRBV19; J gene: TRBJ2-2
CDR3 protein: CASSLSGGLDEQFF; CDR3 DNA: TGTGCCAGCAGTTTAAGCGGGGGGCTCGATGAGCAGTTCTTC; clone size: .; D gene: TRBD2; V gene: TRBV27; J gene: TRBJ2-1
CDR3 protein: CASSPPNRGSFNSEAFF; CDR3 DNA: TGTGCCAGCTCACCACCGAATAGGGGGTCTTTTAATTCTGAAGCTTTCTTT; clone size: .; D gene: .; V gene: TRBV18; J gene: TRBJ1-1
CDR3 protein: CARLGQGDTEAFF; CDR3 DNA: TGTGCCAGGCTGGGACAGGGAGACACTGAAGCTTTCTTT; clone size: .; D gene: TRBD1; V gene: TRBV30; J gene: TRBJ1-1
CDR3 protein: CAGGGTSRNQPQHF; CDR3 DNA: TGTGCCGGCGGAGGGACTTCAAGGAATCAGCCCCAGCATTTT; clone size: .; D gene: .; V gene: TRBV19; J gene: TRBJ1-5
CDR3 protein: CASSIDHNQPQHF; CDR3 DNA: TGTGCCAGTAGTATAGATCATAATCAGCCCCAGCATTTT; clone size: .; D gene: .; V gene: TRBV19; J gene: TRBJ1-5
CDR3 protein: CASSPPNSLGTLSSYNEQFF; CDR3 DNA: TGTGCCAGCTCACCACCGAATTCATTGGGGACTCTAAGCTCCTACAATGAGCAGTTCTTC; clone size: .; D gene: .; V gene: TRBV18; J gene: TRBJ2-1
CDR3 protein: CASSPPGRTNEKLFF; CDR3 DNA: TGTGCCAGCTCACCACCGGGTCGAACTAATGAAAAACTGTTTTTT; clone size: .; D gene: .; V gene: TRBV18; J gene: TRBJ1-4
CDR3 protein: CASSPGGNQPQHF; CDR3 DNA: TGTGCCAGCAGCCCAGGGGGCAATCAGCCCCAGCATTTT; clone size: .; D gene: .; V gene: TRBV7-2; J gene: TRBJ1-5